This T cell receptor (beta chain) was obtained from a study of OX40 agonist ivuxolimab in advanced cancers. The study's findings and limits: The CD4+ and CD8+ T cells in the blood had expanded clonally by week 6 at 0.1 to 3.0 mg/kg.

TCRdb's table, derived via immunoSEQ multiplex PCR, lists solely in-frame clones and lacks some. The profile covers 60,000 to 90,000 clones, with roughly nine tenths appearing a single time and roughly 0.38% taken by the ten largest. Concerning this clone itself: The antigen remains undetermined.

Germline assignment: CDR1 SGHRS and CDR2 YFSETQ. The CDR3 length is 15 residues. Deletions cut 4 bases from V and 2 bases from J, with 13 bases between. This specimen consisted of CD4+ or CD8+ T cells sorted from blood, obtained in a trial of the OX40 agonist ivuxolimab. The receptor was isolated from an adult with an advanced solid tumor such as melanoma, head and neck, liver or kidney cancer. J is TRBJ2-1 and V is TRBV5-1; D may be TRBD1 (6 bases). CDR3 DNA: TGCGCCAGCAGCCCAGGACAGATTCCCTACAATGAGCAGTTCTTC. It is translated as CASSPGQIPYNEQFF. Full variable domain (missing parts from reference TRBV5-1 and TRBJ2-1): KAGVTQTPRYLIKTRGQQVTLSCSPISGHRSVSWYQQTPGQGLQFLFEYFSETQRNKGNFPGRFSGRQFSNSRSEMNVSTLELGDSALYLCASSPGQIPYNEQFFGPGTRLTVL.